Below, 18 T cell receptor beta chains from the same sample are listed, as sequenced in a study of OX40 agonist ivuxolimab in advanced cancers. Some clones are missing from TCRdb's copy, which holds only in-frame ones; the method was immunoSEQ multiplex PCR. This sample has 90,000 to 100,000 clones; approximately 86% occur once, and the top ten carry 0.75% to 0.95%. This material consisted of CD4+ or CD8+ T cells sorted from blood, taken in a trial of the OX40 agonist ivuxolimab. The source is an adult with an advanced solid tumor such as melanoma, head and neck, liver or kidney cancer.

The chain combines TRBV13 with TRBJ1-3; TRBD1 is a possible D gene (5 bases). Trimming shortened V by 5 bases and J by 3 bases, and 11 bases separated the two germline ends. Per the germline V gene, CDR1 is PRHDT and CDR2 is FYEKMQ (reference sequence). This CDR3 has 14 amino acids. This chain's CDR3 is CASSRRDFGNTIYF. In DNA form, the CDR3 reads TGTGCCAGCAGCCGCCGGGACTTTGGAAACACCATATATTTT.

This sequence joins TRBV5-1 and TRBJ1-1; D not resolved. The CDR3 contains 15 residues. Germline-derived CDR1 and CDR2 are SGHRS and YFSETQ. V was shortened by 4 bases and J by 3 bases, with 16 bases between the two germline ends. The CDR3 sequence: CASSSTRTADTEAFF. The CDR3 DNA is TGCGCCAGCAGCAGCACACGTACAGCGGACACTGAAGCTTTCTTT.

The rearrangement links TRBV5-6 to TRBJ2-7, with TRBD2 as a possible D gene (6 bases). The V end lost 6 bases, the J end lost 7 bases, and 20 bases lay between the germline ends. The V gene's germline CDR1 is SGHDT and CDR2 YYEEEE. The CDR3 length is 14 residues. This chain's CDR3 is CASTRRGTGGEQYV. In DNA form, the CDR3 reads TGTGCCAGCACCAGGCGGGGTACTGGTGGAGAGCAGTACGTC.

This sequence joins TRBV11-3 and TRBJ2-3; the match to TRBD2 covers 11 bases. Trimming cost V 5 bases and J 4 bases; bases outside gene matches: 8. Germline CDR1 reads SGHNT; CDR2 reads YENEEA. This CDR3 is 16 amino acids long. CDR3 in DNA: TGTGCCAGCAGCCCGGGTAGCGGGAGGGGAGCAGATACGCAGTATTTT. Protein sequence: CASSPGSGRGADTQYF. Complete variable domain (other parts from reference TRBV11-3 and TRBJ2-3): EAGVVQSPRYKIIEKKQPVAFWCNPISGHNTLYWYLQNLGQGPELLIRYENEEAVDDSQLPKDRFSAERLKGVDSTLKIQPAELGDSAVYLCASSPGSGRGADTQYFGPGTRLTVL.

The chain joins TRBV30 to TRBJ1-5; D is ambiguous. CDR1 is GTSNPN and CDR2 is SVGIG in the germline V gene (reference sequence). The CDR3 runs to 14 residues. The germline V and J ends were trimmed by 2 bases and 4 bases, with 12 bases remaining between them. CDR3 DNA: TGTGCCTGGAGTCTCCCCCTGACTAATCAGCCCCAGCATTTT. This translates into CAWSLPLTNQPQHF.

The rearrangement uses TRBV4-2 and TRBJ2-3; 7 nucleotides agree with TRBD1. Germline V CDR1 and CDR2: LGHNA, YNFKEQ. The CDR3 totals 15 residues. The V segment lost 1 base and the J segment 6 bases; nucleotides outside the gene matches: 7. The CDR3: CASSQGGGHVDTQYF. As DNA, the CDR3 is TGTGCCAGCAGCCAAGGAGGGGGCCATGTGGATACGCAGTATTTT.

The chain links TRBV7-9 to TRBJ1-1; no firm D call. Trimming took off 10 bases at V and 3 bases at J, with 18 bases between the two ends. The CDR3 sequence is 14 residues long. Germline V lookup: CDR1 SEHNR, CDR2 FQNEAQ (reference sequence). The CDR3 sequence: CATARQGLDTEAFF. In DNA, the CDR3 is TGTGCCACCGCCCGACAAGGTCTTGACACTGAAGCTTTCTTT.

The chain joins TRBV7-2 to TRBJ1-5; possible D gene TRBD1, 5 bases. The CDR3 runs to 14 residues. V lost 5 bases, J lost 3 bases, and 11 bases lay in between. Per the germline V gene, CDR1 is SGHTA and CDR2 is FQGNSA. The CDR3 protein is CASSTTGDNQPQHF. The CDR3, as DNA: TGTGCCAGCAGCACAACAGGTGACAATCAGCCCCAGCATTTT.

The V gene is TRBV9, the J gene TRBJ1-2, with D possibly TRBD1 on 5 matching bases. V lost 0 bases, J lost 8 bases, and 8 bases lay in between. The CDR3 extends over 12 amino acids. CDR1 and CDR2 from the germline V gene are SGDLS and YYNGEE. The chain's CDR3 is CASSVGQNGYTF. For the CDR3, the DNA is TGTGCCAGCAGCGTAGGACAGAACGGCTACACCTTC.

This CDR3 reads CATSQGYTGELFF. The CDR3 DNA follows: TGCGCCACCTCACAGGGGTACACCGGGGAGCTGTTTTTT. The genes are TRBV10-1 and TRBJ2-2; TRBD1 matches 7 bases. Germline values: CDR1 WNHNN, CDR2 SYGVQD (reference sequence). The V and J ends lost 10 bases and 3 bases, in that order; junction bases with no gene match: 5. CDR3 length: 13 residues.

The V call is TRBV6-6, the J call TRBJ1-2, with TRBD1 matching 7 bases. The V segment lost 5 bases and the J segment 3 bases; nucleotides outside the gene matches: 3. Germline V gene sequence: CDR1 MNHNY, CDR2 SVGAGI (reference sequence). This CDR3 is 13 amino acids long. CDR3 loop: CASSRDSHYGYTF. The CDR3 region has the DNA TGTGCCAGCAGTCGGGACAGCCACTATGGCTACACCTTC.

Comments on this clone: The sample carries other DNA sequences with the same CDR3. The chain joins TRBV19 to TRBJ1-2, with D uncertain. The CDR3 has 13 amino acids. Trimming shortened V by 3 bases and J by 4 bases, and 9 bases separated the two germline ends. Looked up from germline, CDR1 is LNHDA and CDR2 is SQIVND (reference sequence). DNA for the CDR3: TGTGCCAGTAGTATCCCACGCCGCTATGGCTACACCTTC. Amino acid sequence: CASSIPRRYGYTF.

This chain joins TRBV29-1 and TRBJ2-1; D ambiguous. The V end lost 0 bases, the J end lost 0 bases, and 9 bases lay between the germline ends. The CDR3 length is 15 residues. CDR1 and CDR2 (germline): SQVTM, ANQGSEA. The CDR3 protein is CSVEDRQSSYNEQFF. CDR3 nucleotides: TGCAGCGTTGAAGATCGTCAGAGCTCCTACAATGAGCAGTTCTTC.

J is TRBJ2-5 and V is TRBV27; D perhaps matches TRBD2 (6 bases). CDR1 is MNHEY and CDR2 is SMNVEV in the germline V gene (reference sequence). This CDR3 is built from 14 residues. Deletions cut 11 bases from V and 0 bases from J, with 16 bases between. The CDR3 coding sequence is TGTGCCTCCTCCCGGGGAGGACACCAAGAGACCCAGTACTTC. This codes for CASSRGGHQETQYF.

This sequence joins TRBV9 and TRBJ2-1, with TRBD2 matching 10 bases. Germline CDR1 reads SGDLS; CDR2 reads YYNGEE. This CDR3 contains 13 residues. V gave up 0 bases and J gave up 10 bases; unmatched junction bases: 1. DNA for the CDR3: TGTGCCAGCAGCGTAGAACTAGCGGGGGAGCAGTTCTTC. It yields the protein CASSVELAGEQFF.

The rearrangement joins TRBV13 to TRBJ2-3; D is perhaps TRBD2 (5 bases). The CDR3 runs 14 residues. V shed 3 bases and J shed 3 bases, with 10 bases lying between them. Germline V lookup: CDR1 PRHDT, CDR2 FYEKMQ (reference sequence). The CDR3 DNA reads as TGTGCCAGCAGCTTTACGGGGATAACAGATACGCAGTATTTT. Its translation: CASSFTGITDTQYF.

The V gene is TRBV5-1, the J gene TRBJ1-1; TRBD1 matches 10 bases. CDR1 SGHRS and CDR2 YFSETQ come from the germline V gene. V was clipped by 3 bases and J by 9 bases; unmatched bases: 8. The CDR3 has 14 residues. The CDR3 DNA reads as TGCGCCAGCAGCTCTCCGGGACAGGGGATCCAAGCTTTCTTT. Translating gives CASSSPGQGIQAFF. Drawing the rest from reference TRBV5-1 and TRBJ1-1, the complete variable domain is KAGVTQTPRYLIKTRGQQVTLSCSPISGHRSVSWYQQTPGQGLQFLFEYFSETQRNKGNFPGRFSGRQFSNSRSEMNVSTLELGDSALYLCASSSPGQGIQAFFGQGTRLTVV.

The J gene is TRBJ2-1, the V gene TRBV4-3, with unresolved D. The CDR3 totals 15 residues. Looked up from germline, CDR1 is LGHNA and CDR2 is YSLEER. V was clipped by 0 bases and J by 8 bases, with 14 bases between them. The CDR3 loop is CASSQDPHGRDEQFF. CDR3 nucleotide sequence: TGCGCCAGCAGCCAAGATCCCCATGGGCGAGATGAGCAGTTCTTC.